The 30 T cell receptor beta chains reported below all come from one sample, sequenced in a study of identical twins (dated by TCRdb to 2016 to 2018). Library generation was performed with 5' RACE. Sequencing instrument: Illumina HiSeq 2000. TCRdb passed the public sequencing reads through fastp at Q25 and MiXCR, retaining productive beta sequences. Under each unique CDR3 protein, matching rows form one entry showing the most common genes and DNA. The table for this sample lists fewer than 550,000 distinct CDR3 sequences; 13% to 15% of them were counted only once. The top ten clonotypes cover around 0.4% of the sample. These data were likewise used in another study, on yellow fever vaccine responses in identical twins.

The specimen was CD4+ T cells sorted from blood. The receptors stem from a woman aged 18-35 years in good health.

This clonotype was seen a handful of times. The chain links TRBV27 to TRBJ2-1; a possible D gene is TRBD1 (6 bases). CDR3 size: 15 residues. Germline CDR1 reads MNHEY; CDR2 reads SMNVEV (reference sequence). Trimming pared 5 bases from V and 6 bases from J, leaving 17 bases between. The CDR3 protein is CASSPQQKGVNEQFF. The DNA for the CDR3 is TGTGCCAGCAGTCCACAACAGAAGGGGGTCAATGAGCAGTTCTTC.

This clonotype showed up just a few times. The chain links TRBV29-1 to TRBJ2-7, with 12 bases that match TRBD2. The CDR3 has 14 residues. The trim removed 6 bases at V and 1 base at J, leaving 4 bases unmatched. Germline values: CDR1 SQVTM, CDR2 ANQGSEA. CDR3: CSVSGLAGSYEQYF. CDR3 DNA: TGCAGCGTCTCGGGACTAGCGGGTTCCTACGAGCAGTACTTC.

The chain has TRBV6-2 or TRBV6-3 and TRBJ2-7, with 8 positions matching TRBD2. The V gene end was trimmed by 8 bases and the J gene end by 3 bases; junction bases not matched to a gene: 12. The germline CDR1 and CDR2 sequences are MNHEY and SVGEGT. This CDR3 has 15 residues. CDR3 coding DNA: TGTGCCAGCTTCTCTCCGGGACTAGGGCGCTACGAGCAGTACTTC. The encoded protein is CASFSPGLGRYEQYF.

There are a few counts of this clonotype. This chain joins TRBV4-2 and TRBJ2-7, with D possibly TRBD2 on 7 matching bases. CDR1 is LGHNA, CDR2 YNFKEQ, per germline. The CDR3 runs 16 residues. Trimming removed 3 bases from V and 9 bases from J, with 24 bases in between. CDR3 protein: CASSQGGAQTLVGQYF. In DNA form, the CDR3 reads TGTGCCAGCAGCCAGGGGGGGGCCCAAACTTTAGTAGGGCAGTACTTC.

The chain is built from TRBV7-3 and TRBJ2-1; 10 nucleotides agree with TRBD2. Germline V gene sequence: CDR1 SGHTA, CDR2 FQGTGA. The V segment lost 3 bases and the J segment 8 bases; nucleotides outside the gene matches: 7. The CDR3 sequence is 15 residues long. The chain's CDR3 is CASSLKREGEYEQFF. The CDR3 DNA is TGTGCCAGCAGCTTGAAGCGGGAGGGGGAGTATGAGCAGTTCTTC.

This clonotype was detected a few times. The V call is TRBV28, the J call TRBJ2-3, with a weak D call TRBD1 (6 bases). The germline gives CDR1 MDHEN, CDR2 SYDVKM. Trimming shortened V by 10 bases and J by 1 base, and 12 bases separated the two germline ends. The CDR3 covers 13 residues. This CDR3 reads CAIQTGRTDTQYF. CDR3 DNA sequence: TGTGCCATCCAGACAGGCCGCACAGATACGCAGTATTTT.

This clonotype was observed a few times. The V gene is TRBV7-8, the J gene TRBJ2-7, with TRBD2 as a possible D gene (6 bases). Trimming shortened V by 6 bases and J by 0 bases, and 18 bases separated the two germline ends. The germline CDR1 and CDR2 sequences are SGHVS and FQNEAQ. The length of the CDR3 is 16 residues. CDR3 protein: CASSESRRGYSYEQYF. For the CDR3, the DNA is TGTGCCAGCAGTGAGTCGCGGCGGGGATACTCCTACGAGCAGTACTTC.

This clonotype was observed a handful of times. The J gene is TRBJ2-1, the V gene TRBV20-1; D unclear. Trimming stripped 3 bases from V and 2 bases from J, with 11 bases between. The CDR3 has 14 residues. From germline, CDR1 is DFQATT and CDR2 SNEGSKA (reference sequence). The CDR3 region is CSARSENTYNEQFF. CDR3 DNA: TGCAGTGCTAGGTCGGAAAATACCTACAATGAGCAGTTCTTC.

CDR3 DNA: TGTGCCAGCAGCTTAGCGGACAGGGTAGCCGGGGAGCTGTTTTTT. Encoded protein: CASSLADRVAGELFF. The chain links TRBV7-6 to TRBJ2-2, with 8 nucleotides matching TRBD1. The germline V gene has CDR1 SGHVS and CDR2 FNYEAQ. V lost 0 bases to trimming and J lost 6 bases; unmatched junction nucleotides: 3. The CDR3 length is 15 residues.

This clonotype was observed a handful of times. The chain links TRBV6-1 to TRBJ2-2; D not certain. CDR3 length: 14 amino acids. Trimming left V 4 bases short and J 0 bases short, with 6 bases between. Germline V gene lookup returns CDR1 MNHNS and CDR2 SASEGT. CDR3 residues: CASSGISNTGELFF. The CDR3 DNA reads TGTGCCAGCAGTGGGATTTCGAACACCGGGGAGCTGTTTTTT.

This chain connects TRBV5-1 to TRBJ2-2; 7 nucleotides agree with TRBD2. Trimming cost V 4 bases and J 0 bases; bases outside gene matches: 9. Germline lookup yields CDR1 SGHRS and CDR2 YFSETQ. This CDR3 comprises 17 residues. CDR3 DNA: TGCGCCAGCAGCGAAGAGACTAGCTTATCGAACACCGGGGAGCTGTTTTTT. This codes for CASSEETSLSNTGELFF.

The CDR3 DNA reads as TGCAGTGCTATCTGGGGCGGAGGTCTCACAGATACGCAGTATTTT. As protein: CSAIWGGGLTDTQYF. The V call is TRBV20-1, the J call TRBJ2-3; D might be TRBD1 or TRBD2, each matching 5 bases. Looked up from germline, CDR1 is DFQATT and CDR2 is SNEGSKA (reference sequence). Between the trimmed V and J ends, which lost 4 bases and 2 bases, there was a span of 16 bases. The CDR3 runs 15 residues.

The chain couples TRBV7-9 to TRBJ2-3; D perhaps matches TRBD2 (6 bases). Germline CDR1 and CDR2: SEHNR and FQNEAQ (reference sequence). The CDR3 spans 15 residues. Trimming left V 6 bases short and J 0 bases short, with 13 bases between. The CDR3: CASSFFGGSTDTQYF. CDR3 sequence (DNA): TGTGCCAGCAGTTTTTTTGGGGGGAGCACAGATACGCAGTATTTT.

This chain links TRBV5-1 with TRBJ2-7, with 7 bases lining up with TRBD1. The CDR3 is made up of 13 amino acids. The germline CDR1 and CDR2 sequences are SGHRS and YFSETQ. Trimming cost V 5 bases and J 3 bases; bases outside gene matches: 5. The DNA of the CDR3 is TGCGCCAGCAGTCGGGACAGTCTCTACGAGCAGTACTTC. Translated: CASSRDSLYEQYF.

Only a few counts were recorded for this clonotype. The rearrangement uses TRBV10-3 and TRBJ1-1, with 8 bases lining up with TRBD1. The V gene's germline CDR1 is ENHRY and CDR2 SYGVKD. After removal of 5 bases from V and 3 bases from J, the junction contained 8 bases not matched to a gene. The CDR3 length is 15 residues. Here the CDR3 reads CAISSPDRADTEAFF. The CDR3 region has the DNA TGTGCCATCAGTAGCCCGGACAGGGCGGACACTGAAGCTTTCTTT.

This clonotype came up a few times. The chain uses TRBV6-4 and TRBJ2-5; a possible D gene is TRBD2 (6 bases). V was shortened by 4 bases and J by 5 bases, with 11 bases between the two germline ends. From germline, CDR1 is MRHNA and CDR2 SNTAGT. The length of the CDR3 is 13 residues. CDR3 loop: CASSVAEGETQYF. CDR3 DNA: TGTGCCAGCAGTGTAGCGGAGGGGGAGACCCAGTACTTC.

This clonotype was detected a few times. The V gene is TRBV7-2, the J gene TRBJ1-6, with D tentatively TRBD1 (6 bases). Trimming cost V 8 bases and J 10 bases, with 21 bases left between them. CDR1 and CDR2 (germline): SGHTA, FQGNSA. CDR3 length equals 15 residues. CDR3 loop: CASAGRGASPSPLHF. The DNA of the CDR3 is TGTGCCAGCGCTGGGCGGGGGGCATCTCCATCACCCCTCCACTTT.

The chain employs TRBV20-1 and TRBJ1-1; no firm D call. V was cut by 4 bases and J by 1 base, with 7 bases left in between. Germline V gene lookup returns CDR1 DFQATT and CDR2 SNEGSKA (reference sequence). CDR3 size: 12 residues. The CDR3 DNA reads as TGCAGTGCTAACAATAGGAACACTGAAGCTTTCTTT. Translating gives CSANNRNTEAFF.

This chain links TRBV25-1 with TRBJ2-5; 9 bases line up with TRBD1. The V and J ends lost 8 bases and 4 bases, in that order; junction bases with no gene match: 11. Germline V gene sequence: CDR1 MGHDK, CDR2 SYGVNS. This CDR3 is built from 15 residues. The CDR3 here is CASAQATGGSETQYF. DNA of the CDR3: TGTGCCAGCGCTCAGGCGACAGGGGGGTCAGAGACCCAGTACTTC. Full variable domain (missing parts from reference TRBV25-1 and TRBJ2-5): EADIYQTPRYLVIGTGKKITLECSQTMGHDKMYWYQQDPGMELHLIHYSYGVNSTEKGDLSSESTVSRIRTEHFPLTLESARPSHTSQYLCASAQATGGSETQYFGPGTRLLVL.

This clonotype was counted only a few times. This chain links TRBV6-6 with TRBJ2-2; unclear D gene. The length of the CDR3 is 13 residues. Per the germline V gene, CDR1 is MNHNY and CDR2 is SVGAGI (reference sequence). Trimming removed 8 bases at V and 2 bases at J, with 9 bases between. The CDR3 here is CASGDGNTGELFF. The DNA of the CDR3 is TGTGCCAGCGGGGATGGAAACACCGGGGAGCTGTTTTTT.

The gene calls are TRBV2 and TRBJ2-5, with TRBD1 identical over 7 bases. The ends lost 5 bases at V and 7 bases at J; junction bases unmatched: 7. CDR1 and CDR2 from the germline V gene are SNHLY and FYNNEI. The CDR3 is made up of 13 amino acids. The CDR3 region has the DNA TGTGCCAGCAGTCCTGACAGGGATGGGACCCAGTACTTC. Translation: CASSPDRDGTQYF.

The chain links TRBV5-5 to TRBJ2-7, with 7 bases lining up with TRBD1. V gave up 4 bases and J gave up 0 bases; unmatched junction bases: 13. This CDR3 region has 17 residues. Germline V CDR1 and CDR2: SGHKS, YYEKEE (reference sequence). CDR3 DNA: TGTGCCAGCAGCCAGCAAGCCCGGACAGGAGGCTCCTACGAGCAGTACTTC. This encodes CASSQQARTGGSYEQYF.

This chain links TRBV7-2 with TRBJ2-5, with no clear D. The V and J ends lost 4 bases and 7 bases respectively, with 7 bases between them. Looked up from germline, CDR1 is SGHTA and CDR2 is FQGNSA. This CDR3 is built from 11 residues. The CDR3 here is CASSSGVTQYF. The CDR3 bases are TGTGCCAGCAGCTCTGGTGTGACCCAGTACTTC. The full variable domain, its missing parts supplied by reference TRBV7-2 and TRBJ2-5, is GAGVSQSPSNKVTEKGKDVELRCDPISGHTALYWYRQSLGQGLEFLIYFQGNSAPDKSGLPSDRFSAERTGGSVSTLTIQRTQQEDSAVYLCASSSGVTQYFGPGTRLLVL.

This clonotype was detected only a few times. The V gene is TRBV12-3 or TRBV12-4, the J gene TRBJ2-1; D is perhaps TRBD2 (5 bases). V was clipped by 5 bases and J by 8 bases, with 16 bases between them. This CDR3 comprises 14 residues. The CDR3 spells CASSGWSEGDEQFF. The CDR3 DNA sequence: TGTGCCAGCAGTGGGTGGTCCGAGGGCGATGAGCAGTTCTTC.

DNA of the CDR3: TGTGCCAGCAGTCGCAATACCGGGACAGGATACCAAGAGACCCAGTACTTC. Translated: CASSRNTGTGYQETQYF. V is TRBV28 and J is TRBJ2-5, with 8 bases lining up with TRBD1. The CDR3 runs to 17 residues. CDR1 and CDR2 (germline): MDHEN, SYDVKM. V was clipped by 5 bases and J by 0 bases; unmatched bases: 11. The variable domain in full, with the rest retrieved from reference TRBV28 and TRBJ2-5, is DVKVTQSSRYLVKRTGEKVFLECVQDMDHENMFWYRQDPGLGLRLIYFSYDVKMKEKGDIPEGYSVSREKKERFSLILESASTNQTSMYLCASSRNTGTGYQETQYFGPGTRLLVL.

This clonotype was counted a few times. The J gene is TRBJ2-5, the V gene TRBV12-3 or TRBV12-4; tentatively, D is TRBD1 (6 bases). V dropped 5 bases and J dropped 4 bases, with 14 bases sitting between them. This CDR3 is 14 amino acids long. DNA for the CDR3: TGTGCCAGCAGTCGCACAGGGAAACGAGAGACCCAGTACTTC. Protein sequence: CASSRTGKRETQYF.

This sequence joins TRBV11-1 and TRBJ1-6; D unresolved. Per the germline V gene, CDR1 is SGHAT and CDR2 is FQDESV (reference sequence). The CDR3 is 20 residues long. V lost 1 base, J lost 5 bases, and 24 bases lay in between. The DNA of the CDR3 is TGTGCCAGCAGCTTAGGTGTGACTATCTTGACCCAAGGGAATAATTCACCCCTCCACTTT. Translating gives CASSLGVTILTQGNNSPLHF.

In its sample, this clonotype was seen a few times. J is TRBJ2-7 and V is TRBV5-1; a weak D match, TRBD1 (5 bases). Trimming pared 6 bases from V and 3 bases from J, leaving 16 bases between. The length of the CDR3 is 14 residues. Germline CDR1 SGHRS, CDR2 YFSETQ. CDR3: CASNPAGHNYEQYF. The CDR3 DNA reads as TGCGCCAGCAACCCTGCAGGACACAACTACGAGCAGTACTTC.

The rearrangement links TRBV4-1 to TRBJ1-4, with 8 positions matching TRBD1. Germline assignment: CDR1 MGHRA and CDR2 YSYEKL. The CDR3 totals 15 residues. J lost 5 bases, V lost 0 bases, and 2 bases had no gene match. CDR3 nucleotides: TGCGCCAGCAGCCAAGAGTGGACAGGGAATGAAAAACTGTTTTTT. This codes for CASSQEWTGNEKLFF.

J is TRBJ2-1 and V is TRBV2, with TRBD2 matching 10 bases. J was trimmed by 8 bases and V by 5 bases; bases with no gene match: 6. This CDR3 is built from 14 residues. Germline CDR1 SNHLY, CDR2 FYNNEI. The CDR3: CASSPRTSGDEQFF. The CDR3 coding sequence is TGTGCCAGCAGTCCCCGGACTAGCGGAGATGAGCAGTTCTTC.